This is a list of T cell receptor beta chains from one sample in a study of control samples from healthy donors and cancer patients. Assay: immunoSEQ multiplex PCR; the TCRdb copy retains only in-frame clones and omits some. The sample contains about 80,000 clones, about 79% of which appear only once. Material for sequencing was PBMCs. The receptor source for this set is a man between 60 and 70 years old with head and neck cancer. The CDR3 runs from the conserved cysteine through the conserved F or W. Fields, in order: J gene, D gene, V gene, clone size, CDR3 protein, CDR3 DNA. A D gene is named only where the DNA matches it firmly. Rows give clone size only sometimes, using once, few, many, or a class for an expanded clone.

j_gene: TRBJ2-1
d_gene: -
v_gene: TRBV3-1/TRBV3-2
abundance: -
CDR3aa: CASSQGGKREFF
CDR3nt: TGTGCCAGCAGCCAAGGCGGAAAGAGGGAGTTCTTC

j_gene: TRBJ2-7
d_gene: -
v_gene: TRBV2
abundance: -
CDR3aa: CASSSYEQYF
CDR3nt: TGTGCCAGCAGTTCCTACGAGCAGTACTTC

j_gene: TRBJ2-3
d_gene: TRBD2
v_gene: TRBV2
abundance: once
CDR3aa: CASSPQLAADTQYF
CDR3nt: TGTGCCAGCAGTCCCCAACTAGCGGCAGATACGCAGTATTTT

j_gene: TRBJ1-5
d_gene: -
v_gene: TRBV11-2
abundance: -
CDR3aa: CASSPNPNQPQHF
CDR3nt: TGTGCCAGCAGCCCCAACCCCAATCAGCCCCAGCATTTT

j_gene: TRBJ1-5
d_gene: -
v_gene: TRBV2
abundance: -
CDR3aa: CASTNAGVQPQHF
CDR3nt: TGTGCCAGCACCAATGCGGGGGTTCAGCCCCAGCATTTT

j_gene: TRBJ2-3
d_gene: TRBD2
v_gene: TRBV15
abundance: -
CDR3aa: CATRSGGGRTDTQYF
CDR3nt: TGTGCCACCAGATCCGGCGGCGGGAGGACAGATACGCAGTATTTT

j_gene: TRBJ2-1
d_gene: -
v_gene: TRBV4-1
abundance: -
CDR3aa: CASSQFDPSPYNEQFF
CDR3nt: TGCGCCAGCAGCCAGTTCGACCCTAGCCCCTACAATGAGCAGTTCTTC

j_gene: TRBJ2-1
d_gene: -
v_gene: TRBV5-8
abundance: -
CDR3aa: CAGTANSYNEQFF
CDR3nt: TGTGCCGGTACAGCAAACTCCTACAATGAGCAGTTCTTC

j_gene: TRBJ2-7
d_gene: -
v_gene: TRBV19
abundance: -
CDR3aa: CASSRLGGTGYEQYF
CDR3nt: TGTGCCAGTAGTCGACTAGGAGGGACGGGGTACGAGCAGTACTTC

j_gene: TRBJ2-1
d_gene: -
v_gene: TRBV11-3
abundance: few
CDR3aa: CASSRRGSSYNEQFF
CDR3nt: TGTGCCAGCAGCAGACGGGGGAGCTCCTACAATGAGCAGTTCTTC

j_gene: TRBJ2-3
d_gene: TRBD1
v_gene: TRBV3-1/TRBV3-2
abundance: -
CDR3aa: CASGGQGTDTQYF
CDR3nt: TGTGCCAGCGGGGGACAGGGGACAGATACGCAGTATTTT

j_gene: TRBJ2-1
d_gene: -
v_gene: TRBV18
abundance: -
CDR3aa: CASSPGGPYNEQFF
CDR3nt: TGTGCCAGCTCACCGGGGGGCCCCTACAATGAGCAGTTCTTC

j_gene: TRBJ1-1
d_gene: -
v_gene: TRBV6-4
abundance: -
CDR3aa: CASSESRYAEAFF
CDR3nt: TGTGCCAGCAGTGAAAGCAGGTATGCTGAAGCTTTCTTT

j_gene: TRBJ2-3
d_gene: -
v_gene: TRBV10-3
abundance: -
CDR3aa: CAIGNQGTDTQYF
CDR3nt: TGTGCCATCGGGAACCAGGGGACAGATACGCAGTATTTT

j_gene: TRBJ1-5
d_gene: -
v_gene: TRBV6-5
abundance: -
CDR3aa: CASRGAGLIRQPQHF
CDR3nt: TGTGCCAGCAGGGGGGCGGGTCTGATCCGTCAGCCCCAGCATTTT

j_gene: TRBJ1-5
d_gene: -
v_gene: TRBV18
abundance: -
CDR3aa: CASSPEVSNQPQHF
CDR3nt: TGTGCCAGCTCACCAGAAGTTAGCAATCAGCCCCAGCATTTT

j_gene: TRBJ2-7
d_gene: -
v_gene: TRBV2
abundance: -
CDR3aa: CASSDLTARYEQYF
CDR3nt: TGTGCCAGCAGTGACCTAACAGCCCGATACGAGCAGTACTTC

j_gene: TRBJ2-1
d_gene: TRBD2
v_gene: TRBV11-2
abundance: -
CDR3aa: CASSFLVSGRAMEQFF
CDR3nt: TGTGCCAGCAGCTTTTTGGTTAGCGGGAGGGCCATGGAGCAGTTCTTC

j_gene: TRBJ2-1
d_gene: TRBD2
v_gene: TRBV19
abundance: once
CDR3aa: CATATRPGTSGSNEQFF
CDR3nt: TGTGCCACCGCCACCCGGCCCGGGACTAGCGGGAGTAATGAGCAGTTCTTC

j_gene: TRBJ2-1
d_gene: TRBD2
v_gene: TRBV5-1
abundance: -
CDR3aa: CASSLDLAGNYNEQFF
CDR3nt: TGCGCCAGCAGCTTAGATCTAGCGGGAAATTACAATGAGCAGTTCTTC

j_gene: TRBJ1-2
d_gene: TRBD1
v_gene: TRBV18
abundance: -
CDR3aa: CASSQPDRGFGGYTF
CDR3nt: TGTGCCAGCTCGCAGCCCGACAGGGGGTTTGGCGGCTACACCTTC

j_gene: TRBJ2-5
d_gene: -
v_gene: TRBV4-2
abundance: -
CDR3aa: CASSQERRRQETQYF
CDR3nt: TGTGCCAGCAGCCAAGAGCGGCGGAGGCAAGAGACCCAGTACTTC

j_gene: TRBJ2-4
d_gene: TRBD1
v_gene: TRBV6-1
abundance: -
CDR3aa: CASSVSSGQAYLAKNIQYF
CDR3nt: TGTGCCAGCAGTGTTTCATCGGGACAGGCTTACCTAGCCAAAAACATTCAGTACTTC

j_gene: TRBJ1-2
d_gene: -
v_gene: TRBV16
abundance: -
CDR3aa: CASSQSAENGYTF
CDR3nt: TGTGCCAGCAGCCAATCAGCGGAGAATGGCTACACCTTC

j_gene: TRBJ2-1
d_gene: TRBD2
v_gene: TRBV10-1
abundance: -
CDR3aa: CASSESRTSGTNEQFF
CDR3nt: TGCGCCAGCAGTGAGTCCCGGACTAGCGGGACGAATGAGCAGTTCTTC

j_gene: TRBJ1-2
d_gene: -
v_gene: TRBV28
abundance: -
CDR3aa: CASTLWGSQNYGYTF
CDR3nt: TGTGCCAGCACCCTATGGGGCAGTCAAAACTATGGCTACACCTTC

j_gene: TRBJ2-3
d_gene: TRBD1
v_gene: TRBV28
abundance: few
CDR3aa: CASSLAQGYSTDTQYF
CDR3nt: TGTGCCAGCAGTTTAGCACAGGGGTATAGCACAGATACGCAGTATTTT

j_gene: TRBJ2-1
d_gene: -
v_gene: TRBV18
abundance: -
CDR3aa: CASSPQTSTDNEQFF
CDR3nt: TGTGCCAGCTCACCACAGACCAGTACCGACAATGAGCAGTTCTTC

j_gene: TRBJ1-2
d_gene: -
v_gene: TRBV30
abundance: once
CDR3aa: CAWQRQANYGYTF
CDR3nt: TGTGCCTGGCAAAGACAAGCTAACTATGGCTACACCTTC

j_gene: TRBJ1-5
d_gene: TRBD1
v_gene: TRBV19
abundance: -
CDR3aa: CASSMGNRGNQPQHF
CDR3nt: TGTGCCAGTAGTATGGGCAACAGGGGGAATCAGCCCCAGCATTTT